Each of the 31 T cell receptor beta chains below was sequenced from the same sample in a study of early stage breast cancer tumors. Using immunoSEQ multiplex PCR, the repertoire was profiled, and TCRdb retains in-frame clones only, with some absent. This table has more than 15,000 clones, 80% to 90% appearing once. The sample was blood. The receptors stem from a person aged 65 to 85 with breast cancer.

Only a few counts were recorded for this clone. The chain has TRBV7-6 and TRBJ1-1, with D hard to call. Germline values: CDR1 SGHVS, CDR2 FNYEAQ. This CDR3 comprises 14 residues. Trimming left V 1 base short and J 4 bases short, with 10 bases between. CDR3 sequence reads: CASSLGEAATEAFF. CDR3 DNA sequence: TGTGCCAGCAGCTTAGGTGAGGCGGCCACTGAAGCTTTCTTT.

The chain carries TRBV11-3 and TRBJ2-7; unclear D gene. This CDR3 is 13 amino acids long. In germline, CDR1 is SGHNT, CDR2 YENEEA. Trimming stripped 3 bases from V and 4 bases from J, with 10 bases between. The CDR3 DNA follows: TGTGCCAGCAGCTTGGGCCCCTTTTACGAGCAGTACTTC. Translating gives CASSLGPFYEQYF.

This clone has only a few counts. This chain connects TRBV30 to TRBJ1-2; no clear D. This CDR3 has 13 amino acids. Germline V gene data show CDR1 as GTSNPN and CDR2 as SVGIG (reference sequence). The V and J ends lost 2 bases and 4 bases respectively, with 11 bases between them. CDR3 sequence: CAWSNLGGYGYTF. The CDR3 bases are TGTGCCTGGAGTAACCTCGGTGGCTATGGCTACACCTTC.

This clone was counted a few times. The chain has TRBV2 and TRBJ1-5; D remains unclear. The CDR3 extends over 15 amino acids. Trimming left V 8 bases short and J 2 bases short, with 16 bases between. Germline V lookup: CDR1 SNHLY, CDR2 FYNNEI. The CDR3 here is CASSFGGLGNQPQHF. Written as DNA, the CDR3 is TGTGCCAGCTCATTTGGAGGGTTGGGCAATCAGCCCCAGCATTTT.

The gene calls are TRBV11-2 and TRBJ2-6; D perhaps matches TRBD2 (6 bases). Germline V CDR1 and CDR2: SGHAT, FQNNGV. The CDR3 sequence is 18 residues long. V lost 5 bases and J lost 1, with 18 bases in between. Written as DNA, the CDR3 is TGTGCCAGCAGCACGTACTCTGCGGGGAAGTCTGGGGCCAACGTCCTGACTTTC. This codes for CASSTYSAGKSGANVLTF.

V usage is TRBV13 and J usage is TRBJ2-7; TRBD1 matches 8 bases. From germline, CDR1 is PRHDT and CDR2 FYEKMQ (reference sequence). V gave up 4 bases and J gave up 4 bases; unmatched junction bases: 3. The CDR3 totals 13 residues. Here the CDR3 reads CASSWDRSYEQYF. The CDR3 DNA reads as TGTGCCAGCAGCTGGGACAGGTCGTACGAGCAGTACTTC.

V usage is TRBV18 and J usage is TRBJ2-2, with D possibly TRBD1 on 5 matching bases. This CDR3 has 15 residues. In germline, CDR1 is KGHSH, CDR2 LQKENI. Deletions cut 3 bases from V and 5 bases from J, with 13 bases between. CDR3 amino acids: CASSPQGSVTGELFF. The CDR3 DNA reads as TGTGCCAGCTCACCTCAGGGATCGGTGACCGGGGAGCTGTTTTTT.

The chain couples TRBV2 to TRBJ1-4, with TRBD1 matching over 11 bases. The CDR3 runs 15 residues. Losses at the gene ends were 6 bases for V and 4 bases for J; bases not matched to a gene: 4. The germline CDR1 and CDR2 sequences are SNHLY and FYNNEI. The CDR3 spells CASRGTGGNNEKLFF. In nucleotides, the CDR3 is TGTGCCAGCAGGGGGACAGGGGGGAATAATGAAAAACTGTTTTTT.

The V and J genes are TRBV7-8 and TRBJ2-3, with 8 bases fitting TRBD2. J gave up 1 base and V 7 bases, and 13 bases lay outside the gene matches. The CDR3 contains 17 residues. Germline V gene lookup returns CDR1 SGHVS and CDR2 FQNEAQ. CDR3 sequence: CASTLVAGGRGTDTQYF. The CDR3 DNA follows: TGTGCCAGCACCCTTGTGGCGGGGGGACGGGGCACAGATACGCAGTATTTT.

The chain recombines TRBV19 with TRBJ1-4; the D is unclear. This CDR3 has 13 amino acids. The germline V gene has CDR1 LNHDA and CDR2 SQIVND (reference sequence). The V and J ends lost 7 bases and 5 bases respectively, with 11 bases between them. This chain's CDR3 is CASKERLNEKLFF. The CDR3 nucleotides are TGTGCCAGTAAGGAGAGACTAAATGAAAAACTGTTTTTT.

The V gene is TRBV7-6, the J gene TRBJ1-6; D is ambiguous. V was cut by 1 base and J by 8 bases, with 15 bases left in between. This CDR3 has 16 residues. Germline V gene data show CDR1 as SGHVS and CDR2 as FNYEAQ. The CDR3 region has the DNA TGTGCCAGCAGCTTAGAACAGCTACGTTCGCATTCACCCCTCCACTTT. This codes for CASSLEQLRSHSPLHF. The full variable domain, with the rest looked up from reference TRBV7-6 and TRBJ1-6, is GAGVSQSPRYKVTKRGQDVALRCDPISGHVSLYWYRQALGQGPEFLTYFNYEAQQDKSGLPNDRFSAERPEGSISTLTIQRTEQRDSAMYRCASSLEQLRSHSPLHFGNGTRLTVT.

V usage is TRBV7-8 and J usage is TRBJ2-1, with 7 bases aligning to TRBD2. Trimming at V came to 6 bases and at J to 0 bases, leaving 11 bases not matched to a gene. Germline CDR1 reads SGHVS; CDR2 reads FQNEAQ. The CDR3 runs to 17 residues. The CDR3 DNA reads TGTGCCAGCAGAGGTTCTCGACTAGCCAGCTCCTACAATGAGCAGTTCTTC. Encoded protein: CASRGSRLASSYNEQFF.

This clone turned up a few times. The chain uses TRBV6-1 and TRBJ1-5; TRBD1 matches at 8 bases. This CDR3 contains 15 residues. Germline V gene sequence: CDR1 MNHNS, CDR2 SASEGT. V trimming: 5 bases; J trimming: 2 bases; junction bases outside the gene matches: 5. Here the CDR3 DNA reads TGTGCCAGCAGTTGGACAGGGACAGGCAATCAGCCCCAGCATTTT. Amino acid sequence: CASSWTGTGNQPQHF.

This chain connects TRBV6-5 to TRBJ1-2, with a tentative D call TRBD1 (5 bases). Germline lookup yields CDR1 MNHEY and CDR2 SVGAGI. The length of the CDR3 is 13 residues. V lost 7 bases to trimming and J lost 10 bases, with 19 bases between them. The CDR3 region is CASTLHRGIAYTF. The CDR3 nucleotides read TGTGCCAGCACTCTGCACCGGGGGATAGCCTACACCTTC.

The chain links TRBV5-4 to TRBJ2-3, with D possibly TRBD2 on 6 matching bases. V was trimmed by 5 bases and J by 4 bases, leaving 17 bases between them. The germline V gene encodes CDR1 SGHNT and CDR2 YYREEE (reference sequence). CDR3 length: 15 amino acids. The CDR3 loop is CASSSPGLQADTQYF. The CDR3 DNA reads TGTGCCAGCAGTTCACCGGGACTTCAGGCAGATACGCAGTATTTT.

CDR3: CASSPGTSGEETQYF. The CDR3 coding sequence is TGCGCCAGCAGCCCGGGGACTAGCGGGGAAGAGACCCAGTACTTC. The rearrangement uses TRBV5-1 and TRBJ2-5; 13 nucleotides line up with TRBD2. CDR1 is SGHRS and CDR2 is YFSETQ in the germline V gene. Trimming at V came to 4 bases and at J to 3 bases, leaving 3 bases not matched to a gene. The CDR3 sequence is 15 residues long. Full variable domain (remainder filled in from reference TRBV5-1 and TRBJ2-5): KAGVTQTPRYLIKTRGQQVTLSCSPISGHRSVSWYQQTPGQGLQFLFEYFSETQRNKGNFPGRFSGRQFSNSRSEMNVSTLELGDSALYLCASSPGTSGEETQYFGPGTRLLVL.

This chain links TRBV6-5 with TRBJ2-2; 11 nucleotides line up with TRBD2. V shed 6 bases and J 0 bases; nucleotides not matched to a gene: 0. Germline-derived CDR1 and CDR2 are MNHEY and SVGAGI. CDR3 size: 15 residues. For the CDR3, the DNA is TGTGCCAGCAGACTAGCGGGGGCGAACACCGGGGAGCTGTTTTTT. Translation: CASRLAGANTGELFF.

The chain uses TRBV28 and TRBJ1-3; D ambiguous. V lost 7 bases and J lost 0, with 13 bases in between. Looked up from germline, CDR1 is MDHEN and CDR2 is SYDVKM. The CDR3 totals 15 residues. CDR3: CASKAAALSGNTIYF. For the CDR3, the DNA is TGTGCCAGCAAGGCGGCGGCTCTCTCTGGAAACACCATATATTTT.

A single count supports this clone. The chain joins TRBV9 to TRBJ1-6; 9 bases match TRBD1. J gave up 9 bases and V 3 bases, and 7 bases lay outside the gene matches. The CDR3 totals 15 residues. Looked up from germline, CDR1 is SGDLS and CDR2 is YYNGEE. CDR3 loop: CASSGGRTGVSPLHF. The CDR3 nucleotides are TGTGCCAGCAGCGGGGGACGGACAGGGGTTTCACCCCTCCACTTT.

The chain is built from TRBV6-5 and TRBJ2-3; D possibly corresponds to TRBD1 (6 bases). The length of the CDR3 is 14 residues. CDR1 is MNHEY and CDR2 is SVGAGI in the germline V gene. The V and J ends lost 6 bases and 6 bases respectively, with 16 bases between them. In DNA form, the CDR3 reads TGTGCCAGCAGCGCAGAAGGGGGTTGGGATACGCAGTATTTT. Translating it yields CASSAEGGWDTQYF.

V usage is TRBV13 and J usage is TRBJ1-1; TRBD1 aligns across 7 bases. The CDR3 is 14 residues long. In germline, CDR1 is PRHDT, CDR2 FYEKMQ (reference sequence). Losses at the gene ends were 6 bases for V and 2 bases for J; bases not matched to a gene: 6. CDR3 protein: CASRQGILNTEAFF. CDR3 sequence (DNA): TGTGCCAGCAGACAGGGGATTTTAAACACTGAAGCTTTCTTT.

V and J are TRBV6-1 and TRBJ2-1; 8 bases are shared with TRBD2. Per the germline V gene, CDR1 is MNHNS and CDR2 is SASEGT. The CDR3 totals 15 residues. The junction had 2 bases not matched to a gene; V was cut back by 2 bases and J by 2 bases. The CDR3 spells CASSEQAGAYNEQFF. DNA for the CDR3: TGTGCCAGCAGTGAACAAGCGGGGGCCTACAATGAGCAGTTCTTC.

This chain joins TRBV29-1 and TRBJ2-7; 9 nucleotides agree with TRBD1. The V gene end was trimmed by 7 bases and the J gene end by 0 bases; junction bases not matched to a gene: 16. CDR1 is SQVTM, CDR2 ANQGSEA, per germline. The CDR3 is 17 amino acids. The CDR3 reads CSGRKGTGGAGSYEQYF. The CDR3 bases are TGCAGCGGCCGGAAAGGTACAGGGGGCGCAGGCTCCTACGAGCAGTACTTC.

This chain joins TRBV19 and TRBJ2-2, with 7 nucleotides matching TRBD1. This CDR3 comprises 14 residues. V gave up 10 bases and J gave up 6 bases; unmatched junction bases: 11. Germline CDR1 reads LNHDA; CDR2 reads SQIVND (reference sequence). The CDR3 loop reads CATGPQGTAGELFF. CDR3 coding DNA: TGTGCCACCGGACCACAGGGGACCGCCGGGGAGCTGTTTTTT.

The CDR3 protein is CASRDSREEKLFF. CDR3 sequence (DNA): TGCGCCAGCAGGGACTCACGGGAGGAAAAACTGTTTTTT. V usage is TRBV5-1 and J usage is TRBJ1-4, with D uncertain. Between the trimmed V and J ends, which lost 5 bases and 8 bases, there was a span of 13 bases. From germline, CDR1 is SGHRS and CDR2 YFSETQ. CDR3 length: 13 amino acids. Variable domain in full (rest from reference TRBV5-1 and TRBJ1-4): KAGVTQTPRYLIKTRGQQVTLSCSPISGHRSVSWYQQTPGQGLQFLFEYFSETQRNKGNFPGRFSGRQFSNSRSEMNVSTLELGDSALYLCASRDSREEKLFFGSGTQLSVL.

CDR3 in amino acids: CASSLDQGGNQPQHF. CDR3 DNA: TGCGCCAGCAGCTTGGACCAGGGTGGCAATCAGCCCCAGCATTTT. The genes are TRBV5-1 and TRBJ1-5, with D possibly being TRBD1 (5 bases). CDR1 is SGHRS and CDR2 is YFSETQ in the germline V gene. The CDR3 loop spans 15 amino acids. V gave up 0 bases and J gave up 2 bases, with 9 bases separating them. The complete variable domain, with remaining parts taken from reference TRBV5-1 and TRBJ1-5, reads KAGVTQTPRYLIKTRGQQVTLSCSPISGHRSVSWYQQTPGQGLQFLFEYFSETQRNKGNFPGRFSGRQFSNSRSEMNVSTLELGDSALYLCASSLDQGGNQPQHFGDGTRLSIL.

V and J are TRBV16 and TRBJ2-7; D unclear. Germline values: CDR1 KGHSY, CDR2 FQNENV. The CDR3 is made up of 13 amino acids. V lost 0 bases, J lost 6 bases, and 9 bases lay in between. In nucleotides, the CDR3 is TGTGCCAGCAGCCAATCTGCTCGAGGCGAGCAGTACTTC. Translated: CASSQSARGEQYF. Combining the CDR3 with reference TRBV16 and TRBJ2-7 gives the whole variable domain GEEVAQTPKHLVRGEGQKAKLYCAPIKGHSYVFWYQQVLKNEFKFLISFQNENVFDETGMPKERFSAKCLPNSPCSLEIQATKLEDSAVYFCASSQSARGEQYFGPGTRLTVT.

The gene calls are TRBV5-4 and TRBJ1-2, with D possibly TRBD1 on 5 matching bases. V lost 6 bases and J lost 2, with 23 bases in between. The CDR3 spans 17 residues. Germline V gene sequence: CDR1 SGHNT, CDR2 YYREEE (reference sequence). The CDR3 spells CASTRKEGSSPNYGYTF. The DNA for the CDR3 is TGTGCCAGCACTCGGAAGGAGGGGTCGTCTCCGAACTATGGCTACACCTTC.

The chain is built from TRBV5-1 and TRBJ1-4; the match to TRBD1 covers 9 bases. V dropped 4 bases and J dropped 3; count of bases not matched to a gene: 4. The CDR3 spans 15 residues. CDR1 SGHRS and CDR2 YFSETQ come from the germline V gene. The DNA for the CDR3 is TGCGCCAGCAGCAAACAGGGGGCACCTAATGAAAAACTGTTTTTT. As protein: CASSKQGAPNEKLFF.

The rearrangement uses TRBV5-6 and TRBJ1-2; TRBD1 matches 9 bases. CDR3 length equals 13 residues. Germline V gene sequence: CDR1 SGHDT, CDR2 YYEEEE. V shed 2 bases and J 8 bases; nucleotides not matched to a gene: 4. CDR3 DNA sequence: TGTGCCAGCAGCTTACAGGGGGCGAGAGGCTACACCTTC. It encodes CASSLQGARGYTF.

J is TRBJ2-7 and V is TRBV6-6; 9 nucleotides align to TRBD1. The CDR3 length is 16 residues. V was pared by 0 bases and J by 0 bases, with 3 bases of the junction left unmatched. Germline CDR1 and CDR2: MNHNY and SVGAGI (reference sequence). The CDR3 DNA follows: TGTGCCAGCAGTTACTCCGGGACAGGGTCCTCCTACGAGCAGTACTTC. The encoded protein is CASSYSGTGSSYEQYF.